The present TCR beta chain was sequenced within a study of response to subunit inactivated influenza vaccine. The CDR3 extends over 15 amino acids. Per the germline V gene, CDR1 is DFQATT and CDR2 is SNEGSKA (reference sequence). Losses at the gene ends were 3 bases for V and 2 bases for J; bases not matched to a gene: 6. TCRdb analysed the RT-PCR reads with MiXCR anew, one entry per CDR3 protein. The table lists fewer than 550,000 distinct CDR3 sequences, 25% of them singletons. This clonotype was counted only a few times. The clonotype comes from a man in his fifties or sixties who received an inactivated influenza vaccine. V usage is TRBV20-1 and J usage is TRBJ2-7, with 11 bases aligning to TRBD2. Sequencing used CD4+ T cells sorted from PBMCs, obtained more than 4 days after vaccination. The CDR3 sequence is CSARNLAGGPYEQYF. DNA of the CDR3: TGCAGTGCTAGGAATCTAGCGGGAGGCCCCTACGAGCAGTACTTC.